The 13 T cell receptor beta chains below all came from one sample that was sequenced in a study of blood T cell repertoires in COVID-19 (TCRdb year 2020). Library prep was done by the immunoSEQ multiplex PCR assay. TCRdb obtained this table from immuneACCESS and retained in-frame rearrangements with V and J assigned. These tables miss some clones; where compared with another copy, unresolved V genes account for less than half of the shortfall, and the remainder is unexplained. Recorded for this sample are more than 65,000 clones; more than 75% of them occurred a single time. Roughly 8% of the sample lies in the top ten. The sample consisted of peripheral blood. The receptors come from a human donor in a cohort sampled during active COVID-19.

This chain connects TRBV5-6 to TRBJ1-1; possibly TRBD1 for D (6 bases). CDR1 is SGHDT, CDR2 YYEEEE, per germline. The V gene lost 3 bases and the J gene lost 0 bases, with 9 bases spanning the gap. The CDR3 covers 14 residues. This CDR3 reads CASSWGTLNTEAFF. The CDR3 nucleotides are TGTGCCAGCAGCTGGGGGACACTGAACACTGAAGCTTTCTTT.

The J gene is TRBJ1-1, the V gene TRBV2, with D unresolved. The V and J ends lost 6 bases and 4 bases respectively, with 9 bases between them. Germline V lookup: CDR1 SNHLY, CDR2 FYNNEI. The CDR3 extends over 12 amino acids. This chain's CDR3 is CASSQDVTEAFF. The CDR3 coding sequence is TGTGCCAGCAGCCAGGATGTCACTGAAGCTTTCTTT.

V and J are TRBV5-6 and TRBJ2-2; D may be TRBD1 (5 bases). The germline V gene encodes CDR1 SGHDT and CDR2 YYEEEE. CDR3 length equals 18 residues. The V gene lost 2 bases and the J gene lost 3 bases, with 20 bases spanning the gap. This CDR3 reads CASSFQGTLPLYTGELFF. CDR3 nucleotide sequence: TGTGCCAGCAGCTTTCAGGGTACCCTCCCCCTTTACACCGGGGAGCTGTTTTTT.

This chain joins TRBV9 and TRBJ2-2; D is unresolved. Germline assignment: CDR1 SGDLS and CDR2 YYNGEE. This CDR3 spans 12 amino acids. The V and J ends lost 4 bases and 6 bases respectively, with 7 bases between them. The CDR3 spells CASSPSAGELFF. The CDR3, as DNA: TGTGCCAGCAGCCCCAGTGCCGGGGAGCTGTTTTTT.

This rearrangement joins TRBV11-2 to TRBJ1-4; D unresolved. From germline, CDR1 is SGHAT and CDR2 FQNNGV. The CDR3 spans 20 residues. Trimming took off 0 bases at V and 1 base at J, with 21 bases between the two ends. Here the CDR3 reads CASSLDRSGVAGGTNEKLFF. The CDR3 bases are TGTGCCAGCAGCTTAGATCGTTCCGGCGTGGCAGGAGGAACTAATGAAAAACTGTTTTTT.

The chain is built from TRBV7-9 and TRBJ2-7, with no clear D. V was clipped by 1 base and J by 0 bases, with 4 bases between them. Looked up from germline, CDR1 is SEHNR and CDR2 is FQNEAQ (reference sequence). The CDR3 spans 13 residues. The CDR3 nucleotides are TGTGCCAGCAGCTTAGAGAGCTCCTACGAGCAGTACTTC. It codes for CASSLESSYEQYF.

The chain links TRBV27 to TRBJ2-1, with 11 bases identical to TRBD1. The CDR3 extends over 15 amino acids. Germline V lookup: CDR1 MNHEY, CDR2 SMNVEV (reference sequence). V shed 5 bases and J 8 bases; nucleotides not matched to a gene: 8. CDR3 amino acids: CASSVGQGAKDEQFF. CDR3 in DNA: TGTGCCAGCAGTGTAGGACAGGGGGCTAAGGATGAGCAGTTCTTC.

The chain combines TRBV24-1 with TRBJ2-5, with a weak D call TRBD2 (5 bases). V dropped 1 base and J dropped 2 bases, with 10 bases sitting between them. Germline assignment: CDR1 KGHDR and CDR2 SFDVKD. The CDR3 extends over 15 amino acids. The CDR3 here is CATSDLGRDQETQYF. CDR3 nucleotides: TGTGCCACCAGTGATTTAGGGAGAGATCAAGAGACCCAGTACTTC.

The chain joins TRBV4-1 to TRBJ2-6; possible D gene TRBD2, 6 bases. Germline lookup yields CDR1 MGHRA and CDR2 YSYEKL. This CDR3 has 16 residues. Trimming pared 0 bases from V and 0 bases from J, leaving 6 bases between. The CDR3 region has the DNA TGCGCCAGCAGCCAAGAGCGGGGCTCTGGGGCCAACGTCCTGACTTTC. It specifies CASSQERGSGANVLTF.

The V gene is TRBV24-1, the J gene TRBJ2-7; D gene ambiguous. In germline, CDR1 is KGHDR, CDR2 SFDVKD. V was shortened by 4 bases and J by 5 bases, with 5 bases between the two germline ends. The CDR3 loop spans 11 amino acids. In DNA form, the CDR3 reads TGTGCCACCAGTGACAGGCACGAGCAGTACTTC. Translation: CATSDRHEQYF.

This clone was detected only once. This chain links TRBV2 with TRBJ2-7; possibly TRBD1 for D (5 bases). CDR1 SNHLY and CDR2 FYNNEI come from the germline V gene. The CDR3 extends over 15 amino acids. Trimming left V 7 bases short and J 3 bases short, with 19 bases between. CDR3 DNA: TGTGCCAGCATTTCGGACATATCTAACCTCTACGAGCAGTACTTC. This gives the protein CASISDISNLYEQYF.

This rearrangement joins TRBV10-3 to TRBJ1-2; TRBD1 matches 9 bases. The CDR3 contains 15 residues. V lost 2 bases to trimming and J lost 6 bases; unmatched junction nucleotides: 7. The germline V gene encodes CDR1 ENHRY and CDR2 SYGVKD. CDR3 nucleotides: TGTGCCATCAGTGAGCGGAGGACAGGGGATCATGGCTACACCTTC. The encoded protein is CAISERRTGDHGYTF.

The J gene is TRBJ1-2, the V gene TRBV6-5; possibly TRBD1 for D (5 bases). Trimming shortened V by 6 bases and J by 2 bases, and 10 bases separated the two germline ends. In germline, CDR1 is MNHEY, CDR2 SVGAGI. The CDR3 runs 13 residues. CDR3 loop: CASSLGLNYGYTF. Here the CDR3 DNA reads TGTGCCAGCAGCTTGGGACTGAACTATGGCTACACCTTC.